The entry below describes one T cell receptor (beta chain). The CDR3 loop spans 14 amino acids. V was pared by 6 bases and J by 11 bases, with 15 bases of the junction left unmatched. Germline values: CDR1 SGHTA, CDR2 FQGNSA. This entry belongs to a study of blood T cell repertoires in COVID-19. Background on the study: PBMCs, B-cell-depleted T cells, or T cells provided the cDNA or gDNA that made up the material.

In the study's own analysis: Cell counts per sample came from amplifying reference gene primers. Libraries were prepared by immunoSEQ multiplex PCR; TCRdb keeps only in-frame clonotypes and omits some of them. Clone size and the V and J calls come from that table; the DNA yielded D and trimming. The data show hundreds of thousands of clones, approximately 86% seen once. The receptor comes from a woman aged 30 to 39 who had recovered from COVID-19. V gene TRBV7-2 combines with J gene TRBJ1-1; 7 nucleotides line up with TRBD1. The sequencing input was peripheral blood. The CDR3 DNA reads as TGTGCCAGCAGTAACTCACAGGGGATCGGTTCTGCTTTCTTT. Its protein is CASSNSQGIGSAFF.